Given below is one T cell receptor (beta chain) in context. Measured with immunoSEQ multiplex PCR; TCRdb has only the in-frame clones, and not every one. The repertoire holds 120,000 to 150,000 clones, with more than 90% as singletons. The entry originates in a study of T cell responses to AZD1222 COVID-19 vaccine. The V gene lost 8 bases and the J gene lost 0 bases, with 8 bases spanning the gap. CDR3 length equals 13 residues. CDR1 and CDR2 from the germline V gene are SGHAT and FQDESV (reference sequence). The source material was peripheral blood, sampled on day 0 of AZD1222 vaccination. V usage is TRBV11-1 and J usage is TRBJ1-5, with D perhaps TRBD1 (5 bases). This TCR derives from an adult in good health. This CDR3 reads CASQGHSNQPQHF. For the CDR3, the DNA is TGTGCCAGCCAGGGTCATAGCAATCAGCCCCAGCATTTT.